This TCR beta chain was recovered during a study of blood T cell repertoires in COVID-19. The germline V and J ends were trimmed by 2 bases and 4 bases, with 10 bases remaining between them. The CDR3 loop spans 14 amino acids. Germline-derived CDR1 and CDR2 are SGHRS and YFSETQ. The repertoire was sequenced with immunoSEQ multiplex PCR; TCRdb's copy has only in-frame clones and lacks some. This table has 110,000 or so clones, about 85% appearing once. The chain links TRBV5-1 to TRBJ1-5, with D perhaps matching TRBD1 (5 bases). The clonotype was recovered from a human donor in a cohort sampled during active COVID-19. What was sequenced was peripheral blood. CDR3 region: CASSFDSLNQPQHF. The CDR3 bases are TGCGCCAGCAGCTTTGACAGCCTAAATCAGCCCCAGCATTTT.